These 26 T cell receptor beta chains came from one sample sequenced in a study of blood T cell repertoires in COVID-19. The table came from immunoSEQ multiplex PCR; TCRdb's copy has only in-frame clones and leaves some out. Of approximately 160,000 clones listed, roughly 90% are singletons. What was sequenced was peripheral blood. The receptors derive from a man in his sixties with active or convalescent COVID-19.

The chain carries TRBV5-1 and TRBJ2-1; TRBD1 aligns across 10 bases. Germline loops: CDR1 SGHRS, CDR2 YFSETQ. V gave up 3 bases and J gave up 9 bases; unmatched junction bases: 9. The CDR3 is 15 residues long. Here the CDR3 reads CASSSAGQGTGEQFF. CDR3 DNA sequence: TGCGCCAGCAGCTCGGCGGGACAGGGGACGGGTGAGCAGTTCTTC.

The chain is built from TRBV3-1 (or the pseudogene TRBV3-2) and TRBJ2-1, with 7 bases fitting TRBD2. Germline CDR1 reads LGHDT; CDR2 reads YNNKEL (reference sequence). V shed 1 base, J shed 6 bases, and the junction held 6 bases outside the gene matches. The CDR3 extends over 15 amino acids. CDR3 DNA: TGTGCCAGCAGCCAAGTCGCGGGAGTGTTCAATGAGCAGTTCTTC. Encoded protein: CASSQVAGVFNEQFF.

The chain is built from TRBV11-2 and TRBJ2-7, with a weak D call TRBD2 (5 bases). CDR1 and CDR2 from the germline V gene are SGHAT and FQNNGV. The CDR3 extends over 15 amino acids. Trimming left V 0 bases short and J 5 bases short, with 14 bases between. The CDR3 loop reads CASSLDHRGFDEQYF. The DNA of the CDR3 is TGTGCCAGCAGCTTAGATCACCGGGGTTTCGACGAGCAGTACTTC.

The chain couples TRBV15 to TRBJ1-6; a possible D gene is TRBD1 (5 bases). CDR1 is LNHNV and CDR2 is YYDKDF in the germline V gene (reference sequence). The CDR3 is made up of 15 amino acids. V lost 0 bases to trimming and J lost 10 bases, with 13 bases between them. The CDR3 region is CATSRDRTNGSPLHF. CDR3 coding DNA: TGTGCCACCAGCAGAGATCGGACAAACGGGTCACCCCTCCACTTT. Variable domain in full (rest from reference TRBV15 and TRBJ1-6): DAMVIQNPRYQVTQFGKPVTLSCSQTLNHNVMYWYQQKSSQAPKLLFHYYDKDFNNEADTPDNFQSRRPNTSFCFLDIRSPGLGDTAMYLCATSRDRTNGSPLHFGNGTRLTVT.

J is TRBJ2-3 and V is TRBV19; 9 nucleotides align to TRBD1. Germline lookup yields CDR1 LNHDA and CDR2 SQIVND (reference sequence). The CDR3 spans 16 residues. Germline trimming cut 3 bases from V and 0 bases from J; bases unmatched to any gene: 4. The CDR3 bases are TGTGCCAGTAGTATGGTGGGACAGGGAAGCACAGATACGCAGTATTTT. Translating gives CASSMVGQGSTDTQYF.

V and J are TRBV5-1 and TRBJ1-1, with 7 bases identical to TRBD1. V lost 1 base and J lost 5; bases outside the gene matches: 5. Germline V gives CDR1 SGHRS, CDR2 YFSETQ. The CDR3 has 14 residues. The CDR3 DNA reads TGCGCCAGCAGCTTGAGACAGGGTAGTACTGAAGCTTTCTTT. Protein: CASSLRQGSTEAFF.

The V call is TRBV6-5, the J call TRBJ2-1, with 7 bases fitting TRBD2. Germline loops: CDR1 MNHEY, CDR2 SVGAGI. V lost 8 bases and J lost 9; bases outside the gene matches: 10. This CDR3 is built from 13 residues. CDR3: CASQRGGLGEQFF. CDR3 DNA sequence: TGTGCCAGCCAACGGGGAGGGCTGGGTGAGCAGTTCTTC.

CDR3 bases: TGTGCCAGCAGTAGCGGGGGCACAGATACGCAGTATTTT. Translation: CASSSGGTDTQYF. The V and J genes are TRBV7-7 and TRBJ2-3; TRBD2 matches at 8 bases. The CDR3 is 13 amino acids. With V trimmed by 6 bases and J by 1 base, 0 bases remained unmatched. Germline-derived CDR1 and CDR2 are SSHAT and FNYEAQ (reference sequence). The variable domain in full, completed from reference TRBV7-7 and TRBJ2-3, reads GAGVSQSPRYKVTKRGQDVTLRCDPISSHATLYWYQQALGQGPEFLTYFNYEAQPDKSGLPSDRFSAERPEGSISTLTIQRTEQRDSAMYRCASSSGGTDTQYFGPGTRLTVL.

This chain connects TRBV5-1 to TRBJ1-4, with D perhaps matching TRBD1 (5 bases). The CDR3 sequence is 15 residues long. CDR1 is SGHRS, CDR2 YFSETQ, per germline. The ends were cut back, 4 bases at V and 0 bases at J, with 10 bases in the middle. The CDR3 loop is CASSPTGATNEKLFF. CDR3 sequence (DNA): TGCGCCAGCAGCCCAACAGGAGCAACTAATGAAAAACTGTTTTTT.

This clone is a singleton in its sample. The chain couples TRBV7-9 to TRBJ2-7; no clear D gene. This CDR3 has 13 residues. Trimming cost V 1 base and J 3 bases, with 7 bases left between them. Germline lookup yields CDR1 SEHNR and CDR2 FQNEAQ (reference sequence). CDR3 amino acids: CASSLEHGYEQYF. The CDR3 bases are TGTGCCAGCAGCTTAGAGCATGGCTACGAGCAGTACTTC.

The chain combines TRBV29-1 with TRBJ1-2, with D hard to call. The CDR3 sequence is 11 residues long. The V gene lost 5 bases and the J gene lost 1 base, with 5 bases spanning the gap. The germline gives CDR1 SQVTM, CDR2 ANQGSEA. The CDR3 coding sequence is TGCAGCGTTCGTTTTAACTATGGCTACACCTTC. This gives the protein CSVRFNYGYTF.

The V call is TRBV18, the J call TRBJ2-7; D gene ambiguous. The CDR3 length is 13 residues. V was shortened by 1 base and J by 4 bases, with 8 bases between the two germline ends. Looked up from germline, CDR1 is KGHSH and CDR2 is LQKENI. This CDR3 reads CASSPLESYEQYF. For the CDR3, the DNA is TGTGCCAGCTCACCACTAGAAAGTTACGAGCAGTACTTC. The full variable domain, its missing parts supplied by reference TRBV18 and TRBJ2-7, is NAGVMQNPRHLVRRRGQEARLRCSPMKGHSHVYWYRQLPEEGLKFMVYLQKENIIDESGMPKERFSAEFPKEGPSILRIQQVVRGDSAAYFCASSPLESYEQYFGPGTRLTVT.

This chain uses TRBV6-5 with TRBJ2-7; weak D call: TRBD2 (5 bases). Looked up from germline, CDR1 is MNHEY and CDR2 is SVGAGI. There are 15 residues in the CDR3. V lost 7 bases, J lost 1 base, and 17 bases lay in between. The CDR3 sequence: CASKRTRSVSYEQYF. The CDR3 DNA follows: TGTGCCAGCAAACGTACTAGGAGTGTTTCCTACGAGCAGTACTTC.

The rearrangement joins TRBV6-6 to TRBJ1-4, with 10 nucleotides matching TRBD1. J gave up 1 base and V 5 bases, and 7 bases lay outside the gene matches. The CDR3 spans 17 residues. Germline V gives CDR1 MNHNY, CDR2 SVGAGI (reference sequence). Written as DNA, the CDR3 is TGTGCCAGCAGTCACAGACAGGGGGCGCGAACTAATGAAAAACTGTTTTTT. It codes for CASSHRQGARTNEKLFF.

Here the CDR3 DNA reads TGTGCCAGCAGTTTGTACGAGGCCACCGGGGAGCTGTTTTTT. It specifies CASSLYEATGELFF. This chain joins TRBV27 and TRBJ2-2; D is uncertain. Germline-derived CDR1 and CDR2 are MNHEY and SMNVEV (reference sequence). There are 14 residues in the CDR3. V was clipped by 3 bases and J by 4 bases, with 9 bases between them.

The V gene is TRBV24-1, the J gene TRBJ2-3; 7 bases agree with TRBD2. The CDR3 is 15 residues long. Germline V gives CDR1 KGHDR, CDR2 SFDVKD. With V trimmed by 3 bases and J by 2 bases, 4 bases remained unmatched. The CDR3 DNA follows: TGTGCCACCAGTGATACGCGGGGGTACACAGATACGCAGTATTTT. Translation: CATSDTRGYTDTQYF.

The count of this clone is one. The chain combines TRBV30 with TRBJ2-7; D might be TRBD2 (5 bases). CDR3 length: 13 residues. Looked up from germline, CDR1 is GTSNPN and CDR2 is SVGIG (reference sequence). V lost 4 bases to trimming and J lost 7 bases, with 17 bases between them. The CDR3 reads CAWNSGSLGEQYF. CDR3 sequence (DNA): TGTGCCTGGAACTCGGGGAGCCTAGGGGAGCAGTACTTC.

The chain employs TRBV5-1 and TRBJ1-6; TRBD1 aligns across 9 bases. Germline V gene sequence: CDR1 SGHRS, CDR2 YFSETQ. With V trimmed by 4 bases and J by 6 bases, 8 bases remained unmatched. CDR3 length equals 16 residues. In nucleotides, the CDR3 is TGCGCCAGCAGCATAGGACAGGGGCTTGTTAATTCACCCCTCCACTTT. As protein: CASSIGQGLVNSPLHF.

V gene TRBV2 combines with J gene TRBJ2-7; D may be TRBD1 (6 bases). Per germline, CDR1 SNHLY and CDR2 FYNNEI. The CDR3 is 14 amino acids. Trimming stripped 7 bases from V and 2 bases from J, with 15 bases between. CDR3 sequence reads: CASKMGTNTYEQYF. The CDR3 DNA reads TGTGCCAGCAAGATGGGGACAAATACCTACGAGCAGTACTTC.

The chain links TRBV9 to TRBJ2-7; D is possibly TRBD2 (5 bases). The CDR3 length is 17 residues. The ends were cut back, 4 bases at V and 0 bases at J, with 20 bases in the middle. Germline V gene data show CDR1 as SGDLS and CDR2 as YYNGEE. CDR3 in amino acids: CASSPRAGRSSSYEQYF. In nucleotides, the CDR3 is TGTGCCAGCAGCCCCCGAGCTGGGAGAAGTTCCTCCTACGAGCAGTACTTC.

For the CDR3, the DNA is TGTGCCAGCAGTGAAGCTAGCCCCACTCAGCCCCAGCATTTT. It yields the protein CASSEASPTQPQHF. This chain connects TRBV2 to TRBJ1-5; D unclear. Trimming took 0 bases from V and 6 from J, leaving 9 bases between them. The CDR3 sequence is 14 residues long. Per germline, CDR1 SNHLY and CDR2 FYNNEI.

The chain uses TRBV27 and TRBJ1-5; 9 nucleotides agree with TRBD1. This CDR3 region has 15 residues. Trimming removed 2 bases from V and 6 bases from J; junction bases left unmatched: 5. Per germline, CDR1 MNHEY and CDR2 SMNVEV (reference sequence). CDR3 in amino acids: CASSLTGGKSQPQHF. The CDR3 region has the DNA TGTGCCAGCAGTTTAACAGGGGGCAAGAGTCAGCCCCAGCATTTT.

Regarding this clone: Additional DNA sequences in this sample encode the identical CDR3. The gene calls are TRBV11-2 and TRBJ1-1; no definite D call. Deletions cut 0 bases from V and 1 base from J, with 6 bases between. The length of the CDR3 is 14 residues. Germline loops: CDR1 SGHAT, CDR2 FQNNGV. In DNA, the CDR3 is TGTGCCAGCAGCTTAGATCCGGGGAACACTGAAGCTTTCTTT. This encodes CASSLDPGNTEAFF.

J is TRBJ1-6 and V is TRBV19; D gene unclear. CDR1 and CDR2 (germline): LNHDA, SQIVND (reference sequence). CDR3 length: 15 amino acids. V was trimmed by 2 bases and J by 7 bases, leaving 12 bases between them. The CDR3 region has the DNA TGTGCCAGTAGTATAAATCCCAGCGGGAATTCACCCCTCCACTTT. It encodes CASSINPSGNSPLHF.

The chain couples TRBV19 to TRBJ1-5; 7 nucleotides agree with TRBD1. This CDR3 region has 14 residues. V was clipped by 5 bases and J by 6 bases; unmatched bases: 7. Per the germline V gene, CDR1 is LNHDA and CDR2 is SQIVND (reference sequence). CDR3 coding DNA: TGTGCCAGTAGTCGGCCAGGGGGTTTTCAGCCCCAGCATTTT. Protein: CASSRPGGFQPQHF.

CDR3 region: CASSLGQTAYEQYF. Written as DNA, the CDR3 is TGTGCCAGCAGTTTAGGACAGACAGCCTACGAGCAGTACTTC. The gene calls are TRBV27 and TRBJ2-7; maybe TRBD1 (6 bases). Looked up from germline, CDR1 is MNHEY and CDR2 is SMNVEV (reference sequence). This CDR3 region has 14 residues. V was trimmed by 2 bases and J by 2 bases, leaving 10 bases between them.